Reported below is one T cell receptor (beta chain). Germline values: CDR1 KGHSH, CDR2 LQKENI. This CDR3 comprises 16 residues. V lost 1 base and J 1 base, leaving 13 bases between the germline ends. A single record per CDR3 protein comes from TCRdb applying MiXCR to the 5' RACE reads. The sample yields around 300,000 distinct CDR3 sequences, 12% to 15% seen once. The entry originates in a study of T-cell memory formation after mild COVID-19. V gene TRBV18 combines with J gene TRBJ1-1, with D possibly TRBD1 on 5 matching bases. This TCR came from a young man who had mild COVID-19 (a few samples of this study predate the infection). Cell type and time point are not known. Specimen: PBMCs or a T cell subset sorted from them (not recorded which). The DNA of the CDR3 is TGTGCCAGCTCACCACAAAGGGGCGGACGGAACACTGAAGCTTTCTTT. Its protein is CASSPQRGGRNTEAFF.